The rows below give T cell receptor beta chains drawn from one sample of a study of early T cells in non-severe SARS-CoV-2 infection. One entry per CDR3 protein, called by TCRdb with MiXCR from the 5' RACE reads. The sample yields about 20,000 distinct CDR3 sequences, approximately 4.3% seen once. The sequencing sample was made of whole blood. These receptors were taken from an adult who was a healthcare worker with PCR-confirmed SARS-CoV-2 infection or an uninfected control (not recorded which). Each CDR3 is given with its conserved first and last residue. D genes are given only for firm matches. A row's size may be missing; if present it is once, few, many or a size class.

TRBJ2-7 | TRBV5-1 | TRBD2 | - | CASSLASGTYEQYF | TGCGCCAGCAGCTTGGCCAGCGGGACGTACGAGCAGTACTTC
TRBJ1-5 | TRBV7-9 | - | many | CASSLVGSNQPQHF | TGTGCCAGCAGCTTAGTAGGTAGCAATCAGCCCCAGCATTTT
TRBJ2-3 | TRBV5-1 | TRBD2 | many | CASSSAGITDTQYF | TGCGCCAGCAGCTCAGCGGGGATCACAGATACGCAGTATTTT
TRBJ1-2 | TRBV6-2/TRBV6-3 | - | many | CASSYPSRDGYTF | TGTGCCAGCAGTTACCCCTCTCGGGACGGCTACACCTTC
TRBJ2-3 | TRBV2 | TRBD2 | - | CASSESSGSYGDTQYF | TGTGCCAGCAGTGAGTCTAGCGGGAGCTATGGAGATACGCAGTATTTT
TRBJ1-1 | TRBV29-1 | - | many | CSVARPGTEAFF | TGCAGCGTTGCTCGGCCGGGAACTGAAGCTTTCTTT
TRBJ2-7 | TRBV7-9 | TRBD1 | - | CASSLGQLREQYF | TGTGCCAGCAGCTTGGGACAGTTACGCGAGCAGTACTTC
TRBJ1-1 | TRBV11-2 | TRBD1 | - | CASSLRQGQGTEAFF | TGTGCCAGCAGCCTTCGACAGGGACAGGGCACTGAAGCTTTCTTT
TRBJ2-4 | TRBV19 | - | - | CASSMSLLGDIQYF | TGTGCCAGTAGTATGAGCCTCCTTGGGGACATTCAGTACTTC
TRBJ1-1 | TRBV18 | TRBD1 | medium-sized | CASSPTGAGTEAFF | TGTGCCAGCTCGCCCACAGGGGCTGGGACTGAAGCTTTCTTT
TRBJ2-1 | TRBV11-2 | - | many | CASSLRGMGDEQFF | TGTGCCAGCAGCTTAAGGGGGATGGGGGATGAGCAGTTCTTC
TRBJ1-5 | TRBV18 | - | many | CASSKGNNQPQHF | TGTGCCAGCTCAAAAGGAAACAATCAGCCCCAGCATTTT
TRBJ2-3 | TRBV7-2 | - | medium-sized | CASSLGTTLSTDTQYF | TGTGCCAGCAGCCTAGGAACCACCTTGAGCACAGATACGCAGTATTTT
TRBJ2-7 | TRBV9 | TRBD2 | many | CASSPQASGVEQYF | TGTGCCAGCAGCCCACAGGCTAGCGGGGTCGAGCAGTACTTC
TRBJ2-1 | TRBV30 | TRBD2 | many | CAWSGIAGRDEQFF | TGTGCCTGGAGTGGGATAGCGGGAAGGGACGAGCAGTTCTTC
TRBJ2-3 | TRBV29-1 | - | many | CSVETGADTQYF | TGCAGCGTTGAAACGGGCGCAGATACGCAGTATTTT